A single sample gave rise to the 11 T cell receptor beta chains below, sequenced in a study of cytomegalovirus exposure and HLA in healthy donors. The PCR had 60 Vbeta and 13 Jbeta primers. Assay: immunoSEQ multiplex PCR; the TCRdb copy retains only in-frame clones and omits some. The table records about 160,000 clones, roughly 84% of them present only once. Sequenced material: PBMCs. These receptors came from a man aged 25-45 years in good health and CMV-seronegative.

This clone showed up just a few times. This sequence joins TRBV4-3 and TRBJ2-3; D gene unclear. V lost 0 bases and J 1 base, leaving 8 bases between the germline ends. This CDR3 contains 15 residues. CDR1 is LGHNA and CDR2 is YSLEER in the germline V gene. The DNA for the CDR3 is TGCGCCAGCAGCCAAGACAGATCCCGCACAGATACGCAGTATTTT. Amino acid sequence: CASSQDRSRTDTQYF.

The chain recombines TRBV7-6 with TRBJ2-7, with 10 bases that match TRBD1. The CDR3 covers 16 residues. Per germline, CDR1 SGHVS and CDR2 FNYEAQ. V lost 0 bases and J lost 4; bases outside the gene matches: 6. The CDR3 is CASSLAGGQGRYEQYF. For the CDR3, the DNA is TGTGCCAGCAGCTTAGCTGGGGGACAGGGGCGTTACGAGCAGTACTTC.

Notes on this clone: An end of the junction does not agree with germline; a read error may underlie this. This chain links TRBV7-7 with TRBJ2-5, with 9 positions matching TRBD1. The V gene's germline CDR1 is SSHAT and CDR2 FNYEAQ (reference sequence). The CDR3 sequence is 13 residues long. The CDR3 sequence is CASSPGTGETQYF. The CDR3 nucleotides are TGTGCTAGCAGCCCCGGGACAGGGGAGACCCAGTACTTC.

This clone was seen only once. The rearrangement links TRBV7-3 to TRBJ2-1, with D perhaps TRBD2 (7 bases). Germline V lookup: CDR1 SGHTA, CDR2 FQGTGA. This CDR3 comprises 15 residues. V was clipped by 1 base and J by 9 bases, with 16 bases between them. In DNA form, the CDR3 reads TGTGCCAGCAGCTTAAATGCGGGGGCCTCCGGTGAGCAGTTCTTC. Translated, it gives CASSLNAGASGEQFF.

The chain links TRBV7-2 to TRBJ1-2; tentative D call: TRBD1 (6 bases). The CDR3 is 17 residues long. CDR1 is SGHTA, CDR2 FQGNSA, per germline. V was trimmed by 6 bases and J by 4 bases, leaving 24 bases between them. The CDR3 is CASSRKSAGGAGYGYTF. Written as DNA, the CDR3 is TGTGCCAGCAGTAGAAAGAGTGCGGGGGGCGCGGGCTATGGCTACACCTTC.

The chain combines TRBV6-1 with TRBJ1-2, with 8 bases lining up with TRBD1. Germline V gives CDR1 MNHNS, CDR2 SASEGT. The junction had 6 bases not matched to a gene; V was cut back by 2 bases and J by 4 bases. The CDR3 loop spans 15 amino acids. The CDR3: CASSERAGGAYGYTF. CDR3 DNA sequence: TGTGCCAGCAGTGAAAGGGCAGGGGGCGCCTATGGCTACACCTTC.

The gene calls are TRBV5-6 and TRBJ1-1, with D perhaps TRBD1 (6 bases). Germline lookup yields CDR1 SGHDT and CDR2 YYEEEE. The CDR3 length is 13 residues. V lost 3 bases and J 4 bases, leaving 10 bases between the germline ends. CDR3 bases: TGTGCCAGCAGCTCGTGGGGGCTCACTGAAGCTTTCTTT. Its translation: CASSSWGLTEAFF.

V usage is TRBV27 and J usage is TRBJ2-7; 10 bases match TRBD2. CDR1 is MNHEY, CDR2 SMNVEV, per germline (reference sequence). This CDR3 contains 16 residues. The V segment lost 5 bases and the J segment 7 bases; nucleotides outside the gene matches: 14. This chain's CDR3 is CASSRASGSALGEQYF. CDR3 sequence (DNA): TGTGCCAGCAGTAGGGCTAGCGGGAGTGCCCTTGGGGAGCAGTACTTC.

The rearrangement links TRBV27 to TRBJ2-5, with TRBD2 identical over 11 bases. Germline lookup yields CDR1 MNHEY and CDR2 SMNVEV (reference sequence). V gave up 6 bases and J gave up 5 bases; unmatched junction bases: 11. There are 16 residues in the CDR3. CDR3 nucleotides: TGTGCCAGCAGCTTAATTAGCGGGAGGGCCTCGGAGACCCAGTACTTC. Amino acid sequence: CASSLISGRASETQYF.

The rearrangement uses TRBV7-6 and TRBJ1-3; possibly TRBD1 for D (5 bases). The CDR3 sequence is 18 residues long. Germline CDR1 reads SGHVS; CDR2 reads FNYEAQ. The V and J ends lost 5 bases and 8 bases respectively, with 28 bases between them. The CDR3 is CASSLETSGGNHGHTIYF. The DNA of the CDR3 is TGTGCCAGCAGCCTAGAGACATCCGGGGGGAACCACGGCCACACCATATATTTT. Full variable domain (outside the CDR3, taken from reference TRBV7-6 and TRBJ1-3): GAGVSQSPRYKVTKRGQDVALRCDPISGHVSLYWYRQALGQGPEFLTYFNYEAQQDKSGLPNDRFSAERPEGSISTLTIQRTEQRDSAMYRCASSLETSGGNHGHTIYFGEGSWLTVV.

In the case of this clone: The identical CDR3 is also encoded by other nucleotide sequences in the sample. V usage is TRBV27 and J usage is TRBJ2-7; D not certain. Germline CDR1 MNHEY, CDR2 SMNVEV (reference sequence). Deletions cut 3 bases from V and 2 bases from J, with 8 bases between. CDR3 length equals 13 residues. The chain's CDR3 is CASSLRRTYEQYF. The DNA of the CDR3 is TGTGCCAGCAGTTTGCGAAGAACCTACGAGCAGTACTTC.